Shown below are 7 T cell receptor beta chains from a single sample sequenced in a study of radiotherapy plus CTLA-4 blockade in lung cancer. Method: immunoSEQ multiplex PCR; TCRdb's copy keeps in-frame clones and lacks some. The profile covers roughly 48,000 clones, with approximately 78% appearing a single time and approximately 3.6% taken by the ten largest. The source was peripheral blood, collected from a patient treated with radiotherapy plus ipilimumab. The origin of the receptors is a human donor with non-small cell lung cancer who had stable disease on radiotherapy plus ipilimumab.

The chain couples TRBV10-3 to TRBJ2-1, with D possibly matching TRBD2 (6 bases). The CDR3 covers 16 residues. From germline, CDR1 is ENHRY and CDR2 SYGVKD. Trimming stripped 0 bases from V and 7 bases from J, with 16 bases between. The CDR3 DNA reads as TGTGCCATCAGTGAGTCGGTTAGGGCGGGACGGAATGAGCAGTTCTTC. It translates to CAISESVRAGRNEQFF.

The chain uses TRBV2 and TRBJ2-7, with 7 positions matching TRBD1. The CDR3 consists of 13 residues. Germline loops: CDR1 SNHLY, CDR2 FYNNEI. V trimming: 5 bases; J trimming: 2 bases; junction bases outside the gene matches: 3. CDR3 amino acids: CASSQDRAYEQYF. The CDR3 DNA follows: TGTGCCAGCAGTCAAGACAGGGCCTACGAGCAGTACTTC.

The chain couples TRBV28 to TRBJ1-5; unclear D gene. Germline-derived CDR1 and CDR2 are MDHEN and SYDVKM. The CDR3 extends over 15 amino acids. Trimming removed 5 bases from V and 3 bases from J, with 14 bases in between. CDR3: CASSPILGYNQPQHF. CDR3 coding DNA: TGTGCCAGCAGTCCCATTCTAGGATACAATCAGCCCCAGCATTTT. The full variable domain, rest sourced from reference TRBV28 and TRBJ1-5, is DVKVTQSSRYLVKRTGEKVFLECVQDMDHENMFWYRQDPGLGLRLIYFSYDVKMKEKGDIPEGYSVSREKKERFSLILESASTNQTSMYLCASSPILGYNQPQHFGDGTRLSIL.

V and J are TRBV5-4 and TRBJ2-7; TRBD2 agrees at 12 bases. With V trimmed by 4 bases and J by 2 bases, 16 bases remained unmatched. The length of the CDR3 is 19 residues. CDR1 and CDR2 (germline): SGHNT, YYREEE (reference sequence). The CDR3 coding sequence is TGTGCCAGCAGCCCCGCCGGAGGGCTAGCGGGAGGGGGACCCTACGAGCAGTACTTC. Its translation: CASSPAGGLAGGGPYEQYF.

V gene TRBV9 combines with J gene TRBJ2-2, with 9 nucleotides matching TRBD1. The CDR3 has 15 amino acids. Germline loops: CDR1 SGDLS, CDR2 YYNGEE. After removal of 3 bases from V and 7 bases from J, the junction contained 7 bases not matched to a gene. The CDR3 here is CASSDGDRAHGELFF. The CDR3 DNA reads as TGTGCCAGCAGCGACGGGGACAGGGCCCACGGGGAGCTGTTTTTT.

This rearrangement joins TRBV15 to TRBJ1-5; D is ambiguous. The germline V and J ends were trimmed by 6 bases and 5 bases, with 11 bases remaining between them. The length of the CDR3 is 13 residues. Germline loops: CDR1 LNHNV, CDR2 YYDKDF (reference sequence). The CDR3 loop reads CATSLAPHQPQHF. The CDR3 nucleotides read TGTGCCACCAGTTTGGCCCCCCATCAGCCCCAGCATTTT.

V gene TRBV7-2 combines with J gene TRBJ2-7; D is unresolved. Trimming took off 3 bases at V and 3 bases at J, with 6 bases between the two ends. Germline CDR1 and CDR2: SGHTA and FQGNSA. The CDR3 contains 12 residues. The CDR3 is CASSLNSYEQYF. CDR3 nucleotides: TGTGCCAGCAGCTTGAACAGCTACGAGCAGTACTTC.